The 28 T cell receptor beta chains presented below share a single source sample, sequenced in a study of blood T cells in healthy people across ages. A second about 6 to 11 cycle PCR used barcoded and J-beta primers. One entry per CDR3 protein, called by TCRdb with MiXCR from the 5' RACE reads. The sample yields about a million distinct CDR3 sequences, more than 30% seen once. The sample consisted of blood. The source is a man younger than 35 in good health.

J is TRBJ1-5 and V is TRBV7-2; 8 bases align to TRBD1. The V and J ends lost 5 bases and 4 bases, in that order; junction bases with no gene match: 7. Germline CDR1 SGHTA, CDR2 FQGNSA. This CDR3 is 15 amino acids long. The DNA for the CDR3 is TGTGCCAGCAGCATTACGGACAGGGAAAATCAGCCCCAGCATTTT. Protein: CASSITDRENQPQHF. Together with reference TRBV7-2 and TRBJ1-5, the CDR3 gives the full variable domain: GAGVSQSPSNKVTEKGKDVELRCDPISGHTALYWYRQSLGQGLEFLIYFQGNSAPDKSGLPSDRFSAERTGGSVSTLTIQRTQQEDSAVYLCASSITDRENQPQHFGDGTRLSIL.

This chain uses TRBV11-2 with TRBJ2-3, with 7 bases aligning to TRBD2. Germline V gene data show CDR1 as SGHAT and CDR2 as FQNNGV. The J segment lost 2 bases and the V segment lost 2 bases, leaving 7 bases of the junction unmatched. The CDR3 is 16 residues long. The chain's CDR3 is CASSLLRDYHTDTQYF. In nucleotides, the CDR3 is TGTGCCAGCAGCTTACTCCGGGACTACCACACAGATACGCAGTATTTT.

This clonotype was counted only a few times. The V gene is TRBV12-3 or TRBV12-4, the J gene TRBJ1-1; TRBD1 matches 9 bases. CDR3 length equals 18 residues. J was trimmed by 3 bases and V by 3 bases; bases with no gene match: 14. The CDR3 bases are TGTGCCAGCAGTTTCCCCGGGAGGACAGGGGAACTCTACACTGAAGCTTTCTTT. It codes for CASSFPGRTGELYTEAFF.

A few counts support this clonotype. V and J are TRBV20-1 and TRBJ2-5; D is perhaps TRBD1 (6 bases). The CDR3 is 13 residues long. The ends were cut back, 6 bases at V and 2 bases at J, with 13 bases in the middle. Germline V gives CDR1 DFQATT, CDR2 SNEGSKA (reference sequence). The CDR3 coding sequence is TGCAGTGCGCAAACAGGGATACAAGAGACCCAGTACTTC. The encoded protein is CSAQTGIQETQYF.

This clonotype has only a few counts. The V and J genes are TRBV10-3 and TRBJ2-1; 9 positions match TRBD1. The CDR3 covers 16 residues. V shed 0 bases, J shed 9 bases, and the junction held 9 bases outside the gene matches. Germline V gene lookup returns CDR1 ENHRY and CDR2 SYGVKD. In DNA, the CDR3 is TGTGCCATCAGTGAGTCCGGCCAGACAGGGGGTAGTGAGCAGTTCTTC. This gives the protein CAISESGQTGGSEQFF.

CDR3 region: CSARDLESELYEQYF. The CDR3 nucleotides are TGCAGTGCTAGAGATCTAGAGTCCGAGCTTTACGAGCAGTACTTC. V usage is TRBV20-1 and J usage is TRBJ2-7; D unresolved. CDR1 and CDR2 from the germline V gene are DFQATT and SNEGSKA (reference sequence). V lost 0 bases and J lost 4, with 16 bases in between. CDR3 length: 15 residues.

The gene calls are TRBV15 and TRBJ2-2, with D unclear. This CDR3 comprises 13 residues. Germline V CDR1 and CDR2: LNHNV, YYDKDF (reference sequence). V was cut by 8 bases and J by 1 base, with 8 bases left in between. The CDR3 here is CATQSRNTGELFF. CDR3 DNA sequence: TGTGCCACCCAAAGCAGGAACACCGGGGAGCTGTTTTTT.

V usage is TRBV9 and J usage is TRBJ1-3, with 8 nucleotides matching TRBD1. The trim removed 0 bases at V and 6 bases at J, leaving 5 bases unmatched. CDR3 length: 15 residues. Germline CDR1 reads SGDLS; CDR2 reads YYNGEE. Here the CDR3 reads CASSVGGQGENTIYF. The CDR3 bases are TGTGCCAGCAGCGTAGGAGGACAGGGTGAAAACACCATATATTTT.

The chain is built from TRBV4-2 and TRBJ2-1; weak D call: TRBD2 (5 bases). V shed 0 bases and J shed 0 bases, with 18 bases lying between them. This CDR3 region has 19 residues. The V gene's germline CDR1 is LGHNA and CDR2 YNFKEQ. Here the CDR3 DNA reads TGTGCCAGCAGCCAAGAGGGTCTGGGGTCAGGAGGCTCCTACAATGAGCAGTTCTTC. It is translated as CASSQEGLGSGGSYNEQFF.

The rearrangement uses TRBV3-1 and TRBJ1-1; D not resolved. The V end lost 3 bases, the J end lost 0 bases, and 8 bases lay between the germline ends. Per the germline V gene, CDR1 is LGHDT and CDR2 is YNNKEL (reference sequence). The CDR3 sequence is 14 residues long. CDR3 coding DNA: TGTGCCAGCAGCCATGCGACCGTGAACACTGAAGCTTTCTTT. Translation: CASSHATVNTEAFF.

Note on this clonotype: A much larger clone is a single base away; this may be a read error. The CDR3 DNA reads as TGCAGCGTTATACCGGACCACAGGGTAGGGCAAGAGACCCAGTTCTTC. Protein product: CSVIPDHRVGQETQFF. This sequence joins TRBV29-1 and TRBJ2-5, with a tentative D call TRBD1 (6 bases). The tail of the sequence fits TRBJ2-1 better, so the J call may be wrong. The germline V gene encodes CDR1 SQVTM and CDR2 ANQGSEA. The CDR3 consists of 16 residues.

For this clonotype: The germline gene is not matched at one end of the junction; a read error may be the cause. The chain recombines TRBV6-6 with TRBJ2-7; D is undetermined. This CDR3 contains 13 residues. The germline V gene encodes CDR1 MNHNY and CDR2 SVGAGI (reference sequence). CDR3 nucleotides: TGTGCCAGCAGTGACTCGTCGGCCAATGAGCAGTACTTC. As protein: CASSDSSANEQYF.

This clonotype was detected many times. V usage is TRBV20-1 and J usage is TRBJ1-2; D is ambiguous. This CDR3 comprises 11 residues. Germline V CDR1 and CDR2: DFQATT, SNEGSKA (reference sequence). With 6 bases removed from V and 6 bases from J, the gap between germline ends came to 11 bases. CDR3 sequence reads: CSANRHDGYTF. The DNA of the CDR3 is TGCAGTGCAAACAGACACGATGGCTACACCTTC.

This clonotype has just one count. The chain combines TRBV2 with TRBJ2-2; maybe TRBD2 (6 bases). CDR1 and CDR2 (germline): SNHLY, FYNNEI. The V end was cut by 4 bases, the J end by 6 bases, with 9 bases between. The CDR3 is 13 residues long. CDR3 in amino acids: CASSVAGPGELFF. CDR3 coding DNA: TGTGCCAGCAGTGTTGCGGGGCCCGGGGAGCTGTTTTTT.

The gene calls are TRBV12-3 or TRBV12-4 and TRBJ1-5; 10 bases fit TRBD1. This CDR3 region has 14 residues. J lost 5 bases, V lost 6 bases, and 4 bases had no gene match. The CDR3 nucleotides read TGTGCCAGCAGGGGAGGACAGGGGGATCAGCCCCAGCATTTT. Translated: CASRGGQGDQPQHF.

This clonotype was seen only a few times. The chain has TRBV9 and TRBJ2-1; 15 bases fit TRBD2. CDR3 length equals 18 residues. The germline gives CDR1 SGDLS, CDR2 YYNGEE. V was pared by 4 bases and J by 3 bases, with 8 bases of the junction left unmatched. The CDR3 DNA reads TGTGCCAGCAGCCTTGGACTAGCGGGGGGGCCTTACTACAATGAGCAGTTCTTC. Residues: CASSLGLAGGPYYNEQFF.

This clonotype was picked up many times. This chain connects TRBV27 to TRBJ1-4; possible D gene TRBD1, 6 bases. Trimming stripped 6 bases from V and 0 bases from J, with 8 bases between. Germline CDR1 MNHEY, CDR2 SMNVEV (reference sequence). The CDR3 is made up of 14 amino acids. Here the CDR3 reads CASSRTATNEKLFF. CDR3 DNA sequence: TGTGCCAGCAGCCGGACAGCAACTAATGAAAAACTGTTTTTT.

This clonotype was observed at least ten times. J is TRBJ1-1 and V is TRBV20-1, with unresolved D. This CDR3 region has 10 residues. Trimming removed 1 base at V and 5 bases at J, with 2 bases between. Germline-derived CDR1 and CDR2 are DFQATT and SNEGSKA (reference sequence). The CDR3 coding sequence is TGCAGTGCTAGAGGGACTGAAGCTTTCTTT. Translating gives CSARGTEAFF.

This clonotype was found a few times. This chain links TRBV12-3 or TRBV12-4 with TRBJ1-4; TRBD1 might be the D (5 bases). The CDR3 extends over 13 amino acids. V was clipped by 5 bases and J by 7 bases, with 11 bases between them. The CDR3 protein is CASSPDMGEKLFF. The CDR3 nucleotides read TGTGCCAGCAGTCCGGACATGGGTGAAAAACTGTTTTTT.

The chain joins TRBV6-6 to TRBJ2-5; no firm D call. The CDR3 is 12 residues long. V lost 7 bases, J lost 5 bases, and 11 bases lay in between. Germline values: CDR1 MNHNY, CDR2 SVGAGI (reference sequence). DNA of the CDR3: TGTGCCAGCACCGCCTCGAGGGAGACCCAGTACTTC. Translation: CASTASRETQYF.

This chain links TRBV30 with TRBJ1-1; 9 bases are shared with TRBD1. Germline V lookup: CDR1 GTSNPN, CDR2 SVGIG (reference sequence). The CDR3 loop spans 12 amino acids. V was pared by 7 bases and J by 10 bases, with 10 bases of the junction left unmatched. The CDR3 spells CAYEQGAMAAFF. CDR3 DNA: TGTGCCTACGAACAGGGGGCCATGGCAGCTTTCTTT.

There are a few counts of this clonotype. The V call is TRBV11-2, the J call TRBJ1-2; 9 bases match TRBD1. Germline assignment: CDR1 SGHAT and CDR2 FQNNGV. The CDR3 runs to 15 residues. Unmatched junction bases numbered 11, after V lost 5 bases and J lost 7 bases. In DNA, the CDR3 is TGTGCCAGCAGCCCCAAGACAGGGGGATACGGTGGCTACACCTTC. Amino acids: CASSPKTGGYGGYTF.

This clonotype was counted a single time. The chain recombines TRBV27 with TRBJ2-2; D call uncertain. Deletions cut 8 bases from V and 6 bases from J, with 13 bases between. CDR1 MNHEY and CDR2 SMNVEV come from the germline V gene (reference sequence). CDR3 length: 13 amino acids. The CDR3 protein is CASGRLVSGELFF. Written as DNA, the CDR3 is TGTGCCAGCGGCCGTTTAGTGTCCGGGGAGCTGTTTTTT.

The CDR3 loop is CASSRGAMNTEAFF. Here the CDR3 DNA reads TGTGCCAGCAGTCGCGGGGCCATGAACACTGAAGCTTTCTTT. The chain is built from TRBV6-5 and TRBJ1-1; D possibly corresponds to TRBD1 (5 bases). V shed 5 bases and J shed 0 bases, with 10 bases lying between them. CDR1 is MNHEY, CDR2 SVGAGI, per germline. The CDR3 runs 14 residues.

The chain joins TRBV20-1 to TRBJ1-5, with TRBD1 matching over 12 bases. The CDR3 extends over 14 amino acids. The V gene's germline CDR1 is DFQATT and CDR2 SNEGSKA (reference sequence). The CDR3 loop is CSVGTGGVNQPQHF. In DNA, the CDR3 is TGCAGCGTCGGGACAGGGGGCGTCAATCAGCCCCAGCATTTT.

V and J are TRBV5-6 and TRBJ2-1; a weak D match, TRBD2 (5 bases). The V and J ends lost 3 bases and 2 bases respectively, with 9 bases between them. The germline gives CDR1 SGHDT, CDR2 YYEEEE. This CDR3 contains 14 residues. The CDR3 protein is CASSSVGAYNEQFF. CDR3 coding DNA: TGTGCCAGCAGCTCCGTCGGGGCCTACAATGAGCAGTTCTTC.

V is TRBV20-1 and J is TRBJ2-3; D perhaps matches TRBD2 (6 bases). Trimming stripped 6 bases from V and 2 bases from J, with 15 bases between. In germline, CDR1 is DFQATT, CDR2 SNEGSKA (reference sequence). This CDR3 spans 14 amino acids. Written as DNA, the CDR3 is TGCAGTGCGTTGCGGGATTTGTCCACAGATACGCAGTATTTT. Translated, it gives CSALRDLSTDTQYF.

The chain couples TRBV20-1 to TRBJ1-2; no clear D gene. The CDR3 extends over 11 amino acids. Germline CDR1 and CDR2: DFQATT and SNEGSKA (reference sequence). V shed 2 bases and J shed 6 bases, with 7 bases lying between them. The CDR3 loop reads CSARWHDGYTF. In DNA, the CDR3 is TGCAGTGCTAGATGGCACGATGGCTACACCTTC.